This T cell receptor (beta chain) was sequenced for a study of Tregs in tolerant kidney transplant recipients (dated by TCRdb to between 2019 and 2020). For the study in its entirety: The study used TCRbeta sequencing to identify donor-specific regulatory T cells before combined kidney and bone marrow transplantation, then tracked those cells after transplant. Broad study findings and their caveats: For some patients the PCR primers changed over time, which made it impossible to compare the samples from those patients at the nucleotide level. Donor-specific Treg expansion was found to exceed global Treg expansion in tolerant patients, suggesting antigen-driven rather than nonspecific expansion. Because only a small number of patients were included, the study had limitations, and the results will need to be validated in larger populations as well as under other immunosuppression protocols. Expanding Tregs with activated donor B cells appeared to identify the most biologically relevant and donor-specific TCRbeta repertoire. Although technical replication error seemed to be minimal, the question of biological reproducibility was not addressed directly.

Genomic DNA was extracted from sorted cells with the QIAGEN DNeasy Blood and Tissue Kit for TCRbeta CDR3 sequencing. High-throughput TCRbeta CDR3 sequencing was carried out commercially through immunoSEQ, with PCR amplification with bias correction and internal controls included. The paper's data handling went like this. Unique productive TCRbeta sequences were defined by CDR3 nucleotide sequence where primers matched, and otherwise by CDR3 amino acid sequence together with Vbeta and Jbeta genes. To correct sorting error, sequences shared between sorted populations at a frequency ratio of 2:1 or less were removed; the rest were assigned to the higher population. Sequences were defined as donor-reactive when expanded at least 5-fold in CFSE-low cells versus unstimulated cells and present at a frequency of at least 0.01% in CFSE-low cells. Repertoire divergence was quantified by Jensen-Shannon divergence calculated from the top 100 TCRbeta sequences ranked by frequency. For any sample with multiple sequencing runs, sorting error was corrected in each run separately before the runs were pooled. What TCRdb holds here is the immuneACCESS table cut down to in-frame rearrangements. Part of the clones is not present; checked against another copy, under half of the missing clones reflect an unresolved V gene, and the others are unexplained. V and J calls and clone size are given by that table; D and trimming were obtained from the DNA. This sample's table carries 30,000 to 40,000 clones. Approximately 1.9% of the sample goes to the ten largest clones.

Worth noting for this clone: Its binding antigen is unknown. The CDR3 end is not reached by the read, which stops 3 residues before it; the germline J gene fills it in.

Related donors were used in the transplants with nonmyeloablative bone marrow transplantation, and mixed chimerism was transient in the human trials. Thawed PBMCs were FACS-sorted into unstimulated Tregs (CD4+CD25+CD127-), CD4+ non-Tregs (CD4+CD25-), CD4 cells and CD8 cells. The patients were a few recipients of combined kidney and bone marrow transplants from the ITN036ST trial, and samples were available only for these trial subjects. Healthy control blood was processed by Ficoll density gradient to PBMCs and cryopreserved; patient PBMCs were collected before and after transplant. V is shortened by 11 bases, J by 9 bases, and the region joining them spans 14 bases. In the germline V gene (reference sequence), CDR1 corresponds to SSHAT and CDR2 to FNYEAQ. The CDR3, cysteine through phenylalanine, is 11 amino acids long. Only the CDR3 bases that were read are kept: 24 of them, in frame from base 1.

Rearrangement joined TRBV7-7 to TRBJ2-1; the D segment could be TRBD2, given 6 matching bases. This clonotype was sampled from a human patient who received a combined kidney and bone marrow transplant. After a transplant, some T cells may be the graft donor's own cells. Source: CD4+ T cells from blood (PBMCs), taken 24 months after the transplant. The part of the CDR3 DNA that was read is TGTGCCGTACTAGCTGGAGTTGAG. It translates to CAVLAGVE. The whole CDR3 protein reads CAVLAGVEQFF.